This T cell receptor (beta chain) comes out of a study of shared clonotypes between healthy human individuals. As defined, naive CD8 cells were CD45RO-negative and positively selected for CCR7, with terminally differentiated effector memory CD45RA+ cells excluded. Genomic DNA belonging to each subset was distributed in equal measure over several immunoSEQ plates. Sorted-subset replicate PCR reactions contained 150 to 200 ng DNA, corresponding to approximately 30,000 T cell genomes. Profiling relied on immunoSEQ multiplex PCR, and the TCRdb table lists in-frame clones only, not all of them. The table has approximately 1.9 million clones, just under 95% seen once. Study-wide points: Among donors, sharing of clonotypes was expected to be affected by sequencing depth.

Points on this clone: Its antigen is unidentified.

This receptor was taken from a man in his late teens or twenties in good health. Some clones in this sample may be carry-over from other donors' samples. Sample: naive CD8+ T cells from PBMCs.

The CDR3 bases are TGTGCCAGCAGTTCCCCCGCGGGACAGGGGAACTATGGCTACACCTTC. Amino acids: CASSSPAGQGNYGYTF. The chain has TRBV28 and TRBJ1-2; 10 positions match TRBD1. CDR1 is MDHEN and CDR2 is SYDVKM in the germline V gene. With V trimmed by 4 bases and J by 2 bases, 7 bases remained unmatched. This CDR3 region has 16 residues.